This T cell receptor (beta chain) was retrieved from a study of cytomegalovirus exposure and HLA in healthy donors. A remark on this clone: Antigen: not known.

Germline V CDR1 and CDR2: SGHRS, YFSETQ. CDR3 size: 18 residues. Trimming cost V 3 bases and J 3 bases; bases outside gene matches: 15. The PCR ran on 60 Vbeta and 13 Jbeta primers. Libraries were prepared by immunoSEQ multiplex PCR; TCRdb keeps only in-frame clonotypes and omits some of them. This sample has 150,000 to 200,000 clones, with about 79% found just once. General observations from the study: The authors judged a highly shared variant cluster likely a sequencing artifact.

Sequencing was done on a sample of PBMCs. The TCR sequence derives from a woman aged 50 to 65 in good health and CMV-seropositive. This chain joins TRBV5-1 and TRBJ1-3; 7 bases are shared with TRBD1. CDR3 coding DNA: TGCGCCAGCAGCTCCGCCGGGACAGCCGCTCGTTATGGAAACACCATATATTTT. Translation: CASSSAGTAARYGNTIYF.